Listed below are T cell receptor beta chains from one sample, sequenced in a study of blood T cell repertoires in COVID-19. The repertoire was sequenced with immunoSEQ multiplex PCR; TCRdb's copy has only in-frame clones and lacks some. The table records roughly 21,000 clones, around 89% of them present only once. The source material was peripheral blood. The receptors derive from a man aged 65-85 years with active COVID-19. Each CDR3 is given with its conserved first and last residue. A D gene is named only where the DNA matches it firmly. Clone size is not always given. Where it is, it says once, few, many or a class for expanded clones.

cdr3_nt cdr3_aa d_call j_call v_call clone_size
TGCGCCAGCAGCCCCGGGAGGGGCGACGACACCGGGGAGCTGTTTTTT CASSPGRGDDTGELFF TRBD2 TRBJ2-2 TRBV4-1 -
TGTGCCAGCAGCCCGGGACTAGCGGGTAACACCGGGGAGCTGTTTTTT CASSPGLAGNTGELFF TRBD2 TRBJ2-2 TRBV3-1/TRBV3-2 -
TGTGCCAGCAGCTTAGGGACACGACTTTCACCCCTCCACTTT CASSLGTRLSPLHF - TRBJ1-6 TRBV7-8 -
TGCGCCAGCAGCTTGTTAACCGGCAGGGCGGGGGCTGAAGCTTTCTTT CASSLLTGRAGAEAFF - TRBJ1-1 TRBV5-1 -
TGTGCCAGCAGTGAAAGCCCCCCCAGGGTTTCACCCCTCCACTTT CASSESPPRVSPLHF - TRBJ1-6 TRBV6-1 -
TGTGCCAGCAGCTTAGTTTGGGGGAGGGCCTTCGGGGAGCTGTTTTTT CASSLVWGRAFGELFF TRBD2 TRBJ2-2 TRBV7-2 -
TGTGCCTGGGATCAGGGGCGCCCGGGTAATTCACCCCTCCACTTT CAWDQGRPGNSPLHF - TRBJ1-6 TRBV30 -
TGTGCCAGCAGTTCCTGGGACAGGGGGGATAACTATGGCTACACCTTC CASSSWDRGDNYGYTF TRBD1 TRBJ1-2 TRBV28 -
TGTGCCAGCAGTTATTTCGACAGTAGCTATGGCTACACCTTC CASSYFDSSYGYTF - TRBJ1-2 TRBV6-2/TRBV6-3 -
TGTGCCTCCGAAGGGGGAGAAGAAGACAATGAGCAGTTCTTC CASEGGEEDNEQFF - TRBJ2-1 TRBV10-3 -
TGTGCCAGCAGGGCTTCAGAGGGACAAAGCACCGGGGAGCTGTTTTTT CASRASEGQSTGELFF - TRBJ2-2 TRBV2 -
TGTGCCAGCAGCTTAATGGGGCGATCACCCCTCCACTTT CASSLMGRSPLHF - TRBJ1-6 TRBV7-2 -
TGCGCCACCAATTCAGGGGCTAACTATGGCTACACCTTC CATNSGANYGYTF - TRBJ1-2 TRBV15 once
TGTGCCAGCAGTTCCTTCCCAGTTCTAGGAGGGTTT CASSSFPVLGGF - TRBJ1-1 TRBV12-3/TRBV12-4 -
TGTGCCAGCAGCTTAGGGGGGGACTATGGCTACACCTTC CASSLGGDYGYTF - TRBJ1-2 TRBV7-9 once
TGCGCCAGCAGCCCCCCCGACAGCAACACTGAAGCTTTCTTT CASSPPDSNTEAFF - TRBJ1-1 TRBV5-1 once
TGTGCCAGCAGCCCTCCGGACAGGGTGCGTGAAAAACTGTTTTTT CASSPPDRVREKLFF TRBD1 TRBJ1-4 TRBV5-5 -
TGTGCCATCAGTGGGACAGGGGGCAATCAGCCCCAGCATTTT CAISGTGGNQPQHF TRBD1 TRBJ1-5 TRBV10-3 -
TGTGCCAGCTCACCGAGGGAGAGGAATTCACCCCTCCACTTT CASSPRERNSPLHF - TRBJ1-6 TRBV18 few
TGCGCCAGCAGTCCGCCGTTCGCGGCGGCGGATGGCTACACCTTC CASSPPFAAADGYTF - TRBJ1-2 TRBV23-1 once
TGCGCCAGCAGCCCTACGCTAAGCAATCAGCCCCAGCATTTT CASSPTLSNQPQHF - TRBJ1-5 TRBV4-1 -
TGTGCCAGCAGCCGACCTCTAGCGGGAGTCTCGAATGAGCAGTTCTTC CASSRPLAGVSNEQFF TRBD2 TRBJ2-1 TRBV14 -
TGTGCAACCCGGATAGGGGGTGGCTGTTGGGAGACCCAGTACTTC CATRIGGGCWETQYF - TRBJ2-5 TRBV12-2 -
TGTGCCAGCAGCTTGGGGAGCGGAGCAGCCTACGAGCAGTACTTC CASSLGSGAAYEQYF - TRBJ2-7 TRBV5-6 -
TGTGCCAGCAGCCCGCCAACAGGGGCCTGGGACAATGAGCAGTTCTTC CASSPPTGAWDNEQFF TRBD1 TRBJ2-1 TRBV11-2 -
TGCAGCGTTCCAGTCCAGGACAGACAAAACAATGAGCAGTTCTTC CSVPVQDRQNNEQFF - TRBJ2-1 TRBV29-1 -
TGCAGCGTTGACGAGCCCGCACGTGGGGGGAGCAATCAGCCCCAGCATTTT CSVDEPARGGSNQPQHF - TRBJ1-5 TRBV29-1 -
TGCAGCGTTGGAGGGGGCTCGGACGAGCAGTACTTC CSVGGGSDEQYF TRBD1 TRBJ2-7 TRBV29-1 once
TGTGCCAGCATTATGGACAGGAGCTACAATGAGCAGTTCTTC CASIMDRSYNEQFF TRBD1 TRBJ2-1 TRBV6-5 -
TGTGCCAGCAGCTCCGACGGGACTCTACAAGAGACCCAGTACTTC CASSSDGTLQETQYF - TRBJ2-5 TRBV11-2 -
TGTGCCAGCAGCCCCACCTGGAGCCCCAATGAGCAGTTCTTC CASSPTWSPNEQFF - TRBJ2-1 TRBV3-1/TRBV3-2 -
TGTGCCAGCAGCTTAGTCGGGAGGGCCCTCCACGAGCAGTACTTC CASSLVGRALHEQYF TRBD2 TRBJ2-7 TRBV13 once
TGTGCCAGCAGCTTAGCGTTTGGGCAGACTAGCGCAGATACGCAGTATTTT CASSLAFGQTSADTQYF TRBD2 TRBJ2-3 TRBV7-9 -
TGTGCCAGCAGCCCCAATTGGGGGGGGAACACTGAAGCTTTCTTT CASSPNWGGNTEAFF - TRBJ1-1 TRBV3-1/TRBV3-2 once
TGTGCCTGGAGCCAGGACAGGGCCCAAGAGACCCAGTACTTC CAWSQDRAQETQYF TRBD1 TRBJ2-5 TRBV30 -
TGTGCCAGCAGCCTATACCCAGGGCCCCACTATGGCTACACCTTC CASSLYPGPHYGYTF - TRBJ1-2 TRBV5-6 -
TGTGCCAGCAGTCCGGACAGGAATCAGCCCCAGCATTTT CASSPDRNQPQHF TRBD1 TRBJ1-5 TRBV6-5 -
TGTGCCAGCTCACCACAAATTGGAGGAGTTACTGAAGCTTTCTTT CASSPQIGGVTEAFF - TRBJ1-1 TRBV18 -
TGTGCCAGCAGCGTAGCTAGCGGGTTCACAGATACGCAGTATTTT CASSVASGFTDTQYF TRBD2 TRBJ2-3 TRBV9 once
TGTGCCAGCAGTGAAGCTAGCGGGGGTTACACCGGGGAGCTGTTTTTT CASSEASGGYTGELFF TRBD2 TRBJ2-2 TRBV2 once
TGCGCCAGCAGCCACCCCGGCCTTAATCCTAGCGGGAGGGCCACCGGGGAGCTGTTTTTT CASSHPGLNPSGRATGELFF TRBD2 TRBJ2-2 TRBV4-1 once